The present TCR beta chain was sequenced within a study of blood T cell repertoires in COVID-19. Across the study: Donors in the United States, Italy and Spain gave samples during acute or convalescent COVID-19. T cells, B-cell-depleted T cells, or PBMCs provided the cDNA or gDNA that served as material.

Authors' methods: By means of reference gene primer amplification, nucleated cell counts were estimated. The method was immunoSEQ multiplex PCR; TCRdb's version includes in-frame clones alone and lacks a portion of them. V, J and clone size were drawn from that table, and D and trimming were deduced from the DNA. In the table there are about 490,000 clones, roughly 85% of which are singletons. The V segment lost 2 bases and the J segment 5 bases; nucleotides outside the gene matches: 10. In germline, CDR1 is MGHRA, CDR2 YSYEKL. The CDR3 is 16 amino acids. This chain uses TRBV4-1 with TRBJ2-5, with 8 positions matching TRBD1. This clonotype was sampled from a human donor in a cohort sampled during active COVID-19. Sequencing input: peripheral blood. The CDR3 is CASSQIYNRGKETQYF. CDR3 bases: TGCGCCAGCAGCCAAATCTACAACAGGGGGAAGGAGACCCAGTACTTC.